The present T cell receptor beta chain was sequenced within a study of T cell clonality in common variable immunodeficiency (dated by TCRdb to the mid-2010s). Predominantly Caucasian heritage was noted among both the CVID patients and the healthy controls. From each donor, roughly 4.5 to 8 ml of heparinized peripheral whole blood was collected. Genomic DNA from adults with common variable immune deficiency (CVID) and from healthy adult controls was used to sequence TCRbeta CDR3 repertoires. A total of 22 healthy adult volunteers (roughly 12 female and approximately ten male; age range about 20 to 75 years, mean age about 34) were included in the control group. Diluted blood was density-centrifuged over Hypaque 1077 or Ficoll-Paque to isolate peripheral blood mononuclear cells. Genomic DNA was obtained from unsorted mononuclear cells through either Qiagen column purification or a centrifugation-based method.

This clone was picked up many times. Its antigen is still unknown. The read ends 3 residues early relative to the CDR3; the germline J gene fills the gap. CDR1 and CDR2 (DFQATT, SNEGSKA) derive from the germline V gene (reference sequence). Counted from cysteine to phenylalanine, this CDR3 has 13 amino acids. Of the CDR3's DNA, 30 bases were read; they are in frame from base 1. Cut back by 3 bases and 1 base, the V and J ends lie 9 bases apart. For sequencing, equivalent amounts of genomic DNA were input from CVID and control samples. For every sample, a 60 bp segment covering the rearranged TCRbeta CDR3 region was amplified and then sequenced. TCRbeta amplification used the immunoSEQ assay, a bias-corrected multiplex PCR with high-throughput sequencing. Per the original workflow: Every unique nucleotide sequence counted as a clone and was annotated with V, D and J genes, copy number and frequency. Sequences were labeled productive if in frame, and non-productive if out of frame or containing stop codons. As previously described, clonality was computed from Shannon's entropy. The predicted amino acid sequences of productive clones were used to derive the mean CDR3 Kyte-Doolittle hydropathy. Scaled V gene usage was hierarchically clustered using Manhattan distance and complete linkage with the R hclust function. Sharing of clones by CDR3 amino acid sequence was evaluated by resampling 12 repertoires per group over 100 rounds. The repertoires were screened for over 60 published EBV-specific TCRbeta sequences and 200 to 250 published CMV-specific TCRbeta sequences. After a couple of CVID samples that produced fewer than 10,000 sequences were dropped from the analysis, around 40 CVID repertoires remained. Sourced from immuneACCESS, this table was stored by TCRdb with only in-frame sequences that have V and J called. A share of the clones is absent; for the studies checked, an unresolved V gene accounts for under half, and the remainder has no known explanation. For V, J and clone size, that table is used; D and trimming come from the DNA. This sample contains over 55,000 clones, none of which is a singleton. More than 1.5% of the sample lies in the top ten.

Results the study describes overall, beyond this receptor: Even though DNA input was the same, control samples had an average of around 75,000 unique sequences each, compared with roughly 30,000 in CVID samples. CVID subjects shared fewer TCRbeta clones with each other than healthy controls did (p < 0.0001). Correlations between repertoire features and clinical complications were limited by patient heterogeneity within the CVID cohort. Reportedly, TCRbeta sequences from CVID had fewer deletions and N-nucleotide insertions, and highly modified clones with 13 or more V deletions were absent from CVID. According to the authors, figuring out what caused the increased clonality in CVID would require sequencing the repertoires of T cell subpopulations. TCRbeta clonality was higher in CVID subjects than in healthy controls (t-test p = 0.018), and the increase was most characteristic of about a third of subjects.

What was sequenced was peripheral blood mononuclear cells. The origin of this receptor is a person aged 18 to 69 in good health. The rearranged chain carries TRBV20-1 and TRBJ1-1; a tentative D match to TRBD1 spans 6 bases. The sequenced part of the CDR3 DNA is TGCAGTGCTAGTAGACAGGCGAACACTGAA. This codes for CSASRQANTE. The full CDR3 is CSASRQANTEAFF.